The 9 T cell receptor beta chains listed next were all sequenced from one sample in a study of OX40 agonist ivuxolimab in advanced cancers. Measured with immunoSEQ multiplex PCR; TCRdb has only the in-frame clones, and not every one. This table has about 70,000 clones, roughly 82% appearing once. The starting material was CD4+ or CD8+ T cells sorted from blood, obtained in a trial of the OX40 agonist ivuxolimab. These TCRs come from an adult with an advanced solid tumor such as melanoma, head and neck, liver or kidney cancer.

Only a few counts were recorded for this clone. The rearrangement joins TRBV5-1 to TRBJ1-6, with 7 nucleotides matching TRBD1. Germline lookup yields CDR1 SGHRS and CDR2 YFSETQ. The CDR3 runs 13 residues. V was pared by 4 bases and J by 7 bases, with 2 bases of the junction left unmatched. The CDR3 DNA is TGCGCCAGCAGCAGGGACAGAAATTCACCCCTCCACTTT. It codes for CASSRDRNSPLHF.

This sequence joins TRBV6-1 and TRBJ2-7; D perhaps matches TRBD1 (6 bases). Germline V gene data show CDR1 as MNHNS and CDR2 as SASEGT. Trimming pared 7 bases from V and 3 bases from J, leaving 16 bases between. There are 14 residues in the CDR3. The CDR3 loop is CASTPDRFIYEQYF. CDR3 DNA: TGTGCCAGCACCCCCGACAGGTTTATCTACGAGCAGTACTTC.

This clone was counted once. J is TRBJ1-5 and V is TRBV19; D may be TRBD1 (5 bases). This CDR3 region has 16 residues. Germline lookup yields CDR1 LNHDA and CDR2 SQIVND (reference sequence). The V gene lost 0 bases and the J gene lost 4 bases, with 13 bases spanning the gap. CDR3 coding DNA: TGTGCCAGTAGTATAGATTTCAGGGTTCCTAATCAGCCCCAGCATTTT. Translated, it gives CASSIDFRVPNQPQHF.

This clone occurred once. The chain is built from TRBV7-8 and TRBJ2-3, with D possibly matching TRBD1 (5 bases). CDR1 SGHVS and CDR2 FQNEAQ come from the germline V gene. Deletions cut 3 bases from V and 5 bases from J, with 12 bases between. The CDR3 runs 14 residues. The chain's CDR3 is CASSFKGRKDTQYF. In DNA, the CDR3 is TGTGCCAGCAGCTTTAAGGGGCGGAAAGATACGCAGTATTTT.

In this sample, this clone turned up a few times. The chain recombines TRBV11-2 with TRBJ2-7, with D possibly TRBD1 on 5 matching bases. Trimming took 7 bases from V and 3 from J, leaving 13 bases between them. This CDR3 is 13 amino acids long. From germline, CDR1 is SGHAT and CDR2 FQNNGV. CDR3 in amino acids: CASTAGLGYEQYF. In DNA form, the CDR3 reads TGTGCCAGCACCGCAGGGTTAGGCTACGAGCAGTACTTC.

The V gene is TRBV4-3, the J gene TRBJ2-1; weak D call: TRBD1 (6 bases). The germline CDR1 and CDR2 sequences are LGHNA and YSLEER. This CDR3 comprises 15 residues. The germline V and J ends were trimmed by 0 bases and 7 bases, with 13 bases remaining between them. CDR3 DNA: TGCGCCAGCAGCCAAGATTGGGGGCCGTGGAATGAGCAGTTCTTC. Translation gives CASSQDWGPWNEQFF.

The chain links TRBV2 to TRBJ2-7; D gene ambiguous. Trimming cost V 8 bases and J 0 bases, with 11 bases left between them. The V gene's germline CDR1 is SNHLY and CDR2 FYNNEI. The CDR3 sequence is 13 residues long. The CDR3 loop reads CASLTRNSYEQYF. The CDR3 DNA sequence: TGTGCCAGCCTCACCAGGAACTCCTACGAGCAGTACTTC.

V is TRBV18 and J is TRBJ2-1; D is undetermined. Germline values: CDR1 KGHSH, CDR2 LQKENI. The CDR3 loop spans 16 amino acids. Trimming stripped 0 bases from V and 9 bases from J, with 18 bases between. The CDR3 region is CASSPPVDSLVGEQFF. The CDR3 nucleotides are TGTGCCAGCTCACCACCTGTCGATTCCTTAGTGGGTGAGCAGTTCTTC. Using reference TRBV18 and TRBJ2-1 for the parts outside the CDR3, the full variable domain is NAGVMQNPRHLVRRRGQEARLRCSPMKGHSHVYWYRQLPEEGLKFMVYLQKENIIDESGMPKERFSAEFPKEGPSILRIQQVVRGDSAAYFCASSPPVDSLVGEQFFGPGTRLTVL.

This clone was recorded only once. The rearrangement joins TRBV5-4 to TRBJ2-5; weak D call: TRBD2 (7 bases). The CDR3 sequence is 15 residues long. Trimming pared 4 bases from V and 5 bases from J, leaving 18 bases between. Germline V gives CDR1 SGHNT, CDR2 YYREEE (reference sequence). The CDR3 reads CASSQGGGAGETQYF. CDR3 DNA sequence: TGTGCCAGCAGCCAGGGCGGGGGCGCAGGGGAGACCCAGTACTTC. Full variable domain (rest looked up from reference TRBV5-4 and TRBJ2-5): ETGVTQSPTHLIKTRGQQVTLRCSSQSGHNTVSWYQQALGQGPQFIFQYYREEENGRGNFPPRFSGLQFPNYSSELNVNALELDDSALYLCASSQGGGAGETQYFGPGTRLLVL.